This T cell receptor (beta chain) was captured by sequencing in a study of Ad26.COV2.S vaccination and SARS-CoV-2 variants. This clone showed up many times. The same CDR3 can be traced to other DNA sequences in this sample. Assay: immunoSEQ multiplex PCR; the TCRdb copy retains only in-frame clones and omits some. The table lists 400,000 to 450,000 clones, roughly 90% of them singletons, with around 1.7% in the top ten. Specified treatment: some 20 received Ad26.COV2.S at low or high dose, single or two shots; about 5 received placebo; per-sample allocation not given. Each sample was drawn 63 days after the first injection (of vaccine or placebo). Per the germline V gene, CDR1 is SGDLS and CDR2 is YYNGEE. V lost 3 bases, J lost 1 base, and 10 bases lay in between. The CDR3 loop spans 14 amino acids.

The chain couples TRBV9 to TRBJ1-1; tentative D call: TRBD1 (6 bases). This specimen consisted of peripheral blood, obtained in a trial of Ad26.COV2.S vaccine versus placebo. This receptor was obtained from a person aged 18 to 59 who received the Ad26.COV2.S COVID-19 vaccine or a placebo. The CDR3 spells CASSAQTGNTEAFF. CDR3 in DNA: TGTGCCAGCAGCGCCCAGACAGGGAACACTGAAGCTTTCTTT.